Below, 28 T cell receptor beta chains from the same sample are listed, as sequenced in a study of technical replicates of blood from a few donors. Libraries were prepared by immunoSEQ multiplex PCR; TCRdb keeps only in-frame clonotypes and omits some of them. The top ten clones hold around 0.31% of a sample with 80,000 to 95,000 clones, about 96% of them seen once. The sequencing input was T cells isolated from PBMCs. All receptors come from a human donor in good health.

The genes are TRBV2 and TRBJ2-1; 11 positions match TRBD2. Germline V gives CDR1 SNHLY, CDR2 FYNNEI. V lost 6 bases, J lost 7 bases, and 8 bases stayed unmatched. The CDR3 sequence is 15 residues long. CDR3 in DNA: TGTGCCAGCAGATTAGGCCTAGCGGGAGGTAATGAGCAGTTCTTC. Encoded protein: CASRLGLAGGNEQFF. Supplemented by reference TRBV2 and TRBJ2-1, the full variable domain reads EPEVTQTPSHQVTQMGQEVILRCVPISNHLYFYWYRQILGQKVEFLVSFYNNEISEKSEIFDDQFSVERPDGSNFTLKIRSTKLEDSAMYFCASRLGLAGGNEQFFGPGTRLTVL.

V and J are TRBV6-5 and TRBJ2-2; 7 nucleotides align to TRBD2. The germline CDR1 and CDR2 sequences are MNHEY and SVGAGI. The CDR3 sequence is 14 residues long. Trimming removed 5 bases from V and 1 base from J; junction bases left unmatched: 1. CDR3 coding DNA: TGTGCCAGCAGTCGCGGGGGGAACACCGGGGAGCTGTTTTTT. It codes for CASSRGGNTGELFF.

This clone was observed a single time. The V gene is TRBV6-5, the J gene TRBJ1-4; no definite D call. CDR1 is MNHEY and CDR2 is SVGAGI in the germline V gene. V lost 2 bases and J lost 4, with 14 bases in between. This CDR3 is 16 amino acids long. CDR3 region: CASSYQFSGFNEKLFF. The CDR3 nucleotides read TGTGCCAGCAGTTACCAGTTTTCGGGATTTAATGAAAAACTGTTTTTT.

The V call is TRBV29-1, the J call TRBJ2-7; TRBD1 is a possible D gene (6 bases). From germline, CDR1 is SQVTM and CDR2 ANQGSEA. This CDR3 has 14 amino acids. Deletions cut 6 bases from V and 6 bases from J, with 21 bases between. CDR3 nucleotide sequence: TGCAGCGTAGCACAGGGAAAGGGGCTTTTCGAGCAGTACTTC. This encodes CSVAQGKGLFEQYF.

The chain carries TRBV19 and TRBJ1-3; TRBD1 is a possible D gene (6 bases). Germline CDR1 is LNHDA and CDR2 is SQIVND (reference sequence). The ends were cut back, 0 bases at V and 0 bases at J, with 12 bases in the middle. There are 17 residues in the CDR3. This CDR3 is CASSIDRDIFSGNTIYF. The CDR3 DNA reads TGTGCCAGTAGTATAGACCGGGACATTTTCTCTGGAAACACCATATATTTT.

This clone was picked up one time. The rearrangement links TRBV29-1 to TRBJ1-2; D is ambiguous. This CDR3 contains 15 residues. The germline CDR1 and CDR2 sequences are SQVTM and ANQGSEA. The V end lost 1 base, the J end lost 6 bases, and 18 bases lay between the germline ends. CDR3 loop: CSVEGVAGPGNGYTF. In nucleotides, the CDR3 is TGCAGCGTTGAAGGTGTGGCGGGTCCCGGGAATGGCTACACCTTC. Full variable domain (rest looked up from reference TRBV29-1 and TRBJ1-2): SAVISQKPSRDICQRGTSLTIQCQVDSQVTMMFWYRQQPGQSLTLIATANQGSEATYESGFVIDKFPISRPNLTFSTLTVSNMSPEDSSIYLCSVEGVAGPGNGYTFGSGTRLTVV.

The chain links TRBV2 to TRBJ2-1; tentatively, D is TRBD2 (5 bases). Germline loops: CDR1 SNHLY, CDR2 FYNNEI. There are 17 residues in the CDR3. Trimming stripped 3 bases from V and 0 bases from J, with 15 bases between. CDR3 bases: TGTGCCAGCAGTGAGCTTGGGCTAGGGAGCTCCTACAATGAGCAGTTCTTC. Its translation is CASSELGLGSSYNEQFF.

The chain links TRBV13 to TRBJ1-2; D gene ambiguous. The germline gives CDR1 PRHDT, CDR2 FYEKMQ (reference sequence). This CDR3 region has 12 residues. Trimming shortened V by 3 bases and J by 4 bases, and 6 bases separated the two germline ends. Written as DNA, the CDR3 is TGTGCCAGCAGCTTGGAGGGCTATGGCTACACCTTC. Amino acid sequence: CASSLEGYGYTF.

The gene calls are TRBV9 and TRBJ1-1; TRBD1 aligns across 9 bases. This CDR3 region has 18 residues. Germline assignment: CDR1 SGDLS and CDR2 YYNGEE. Unmatched junction bases numbered 14, after V lost 4 bases and J lost 1 base. This CDR3 is CASSPSPWTGAKNTEAFF. The CDR3 region has the DNA TGTGCCAGCAGCCCCAGCCCTTGGACAGGGGCAAAGAACACTGAAGCTTTCTTT.

The chain couples TRBV7-9 to TRBJ2-7; D remains unclear. Germline V gene data show CDR1 as SEHNR and CDR2 as FQNEAQ (reference sequence). This CDR3 spans 17 amino acids. The ends were cut back, 4 bases at V and 4 bases at J, with 23 bases in the middle. The CDR3 loop is CASSSTKTDWIAYEQYF. The CDR3 DNA reads as TGTGCCAGCAGCTCCACAAAGACCGACTGGATAGCTTACGAGCAGTACTTC.

CDR3 bases: TGTGCCAGCAGTCAACCAGGGACTAACTATGGCTACACCTTC. The encoded protein is CASSQPGTNYGYTF. V and J are TRBV28 and TRBJ1-2; D may be TRBD1 (5 bases). Germline CDR1 reads MDHEN; CDR2 reads SYDVKM. The V gene lost 5 bases and the J gene lost 0 bases, with 10 bases spanning the gap. CDR3 length: 14 residues.

This chain joins TRBV7-9 and TRBJ1-4; TRBD1 might be the D (6 bases). This CDR3 spans 14 amino acids. V dropped 1 base and J dropped 8 bases, with 11 bases sitting between them. CDR1 and CDR2 (germline): SEHNR, FQNEAQ (reference sequence). CDR3 residues: CASSLERGAEKLFF. CDR3 nucleotide sequence: TGTGCCAGCAGCTTAGAGCGGGGGGCGGAAAAACTGTTTTTT.

This rearrangement joins TRBV2 to TRBJ2-1, with 9 bases that match TRBD1. The CDR3 is 15 amino acids. With 1 base clipped from V and 7 bases from J, the junction kept 5 bases outside the gene matches. Germline V gives CDR1 SNHLY, CDR2 FYNNEI. The CDR3: CASSEVGTGWNEQFF. Written as DNA, the CDR3 is TGTGCCAGCAGTGAAGTGGGGACAGGGTGGAATGAGCAGTTCTTC.

The sample holds one count of this clone. The gene calls are TRBV4-2 and TRBJ2-1, with unresolved D. This CDR3 spans 11 amino acids. V was cut by 0 bases and J by 13 bases, with 7 bases left in between. Germline V CDR1 and CDR2: LGHNA, YNFKEQ. CDR3 sequence (DNA): TGTGCCAGCAGCCAAGATCAACTTCAGTTCTTC. Translated: CASSQDQLQFF.

The CDR3 spells CAWGRTGDFGGYTF. The CDR3 region has the DNA TGTGCCTGGGGTAGGACAGGCGACTTTGGGGGCTACACCTTC. The chain recombines TRBV30 with TRBJ1-2; TRBD1 matches at 7 bases. This CDR3 contains 14 residues. Trimming at V came to 5 bases and at J to 8 bases, leaving 14 bases not matched to a gene. The germline gives CDR1 GTSNPN, CDR2 SVGIG (reference sequence).

The chain has TRBV25-1 and TRBJ1-5; D is unresolved. Germline V lookup: CDR1 MGHDK, CDR2 SYGVNS. The V end lost 0 bases, the J end lost 5 bases, and 5 bases lay between the germline ends. The CDR3 is made up of 13 amino acids. The CDR3 sequence is CASSEYGDQPQHF. In DNA form, the CDR3 reads TGTGCCAGCAGTGAATACGGGGATCAGCCCCAGCATTTT. The full variable domain, its missing parts supplied by reference TRBV25-1 and TRBJ1-5, is EADIYQTPRYLVIGTGKKITLECSQTMGHDKMYWYQQDPGMELHLIHYSYGVNSTEKGDLSSESTVSRIRTEHFPLTLESARPSHTSQYLCASSEYGDQPQHFGDGTRLSIL.

This chain links TRBV7-9 with TRBJ1-1; D is unresolved. In germline, CDR1 is SEHNR, CDR2 FQNEAQ (reference sequence). V lost 1 base and J 1 base, leaving 13 bases between the germline ends. CDR3 length: 16 residues. In DNA form, the CDR3 reads TGTGCCAGCAGCTTAGGAGTAACAGAAGCGAACACTGAAGCTTTCTTT. It is translated as CASSLGVTEANTEAFF.

The chain uses TRBV11-3 and TRBJ2-2; D might be TRBD2 (5 bases). Germline assignment: CDR1 SGHNT and CDR2 YENEEA. Deletions cut 6 bases from V and 3 bases from J, with 11 bases between. The CDR3 is 14 residues long. CDR3 bases: TGTGCCAGCAGGTATAGCGTCTACACCGGGGAGCTGTTTTTT. Its protein is CASRYSVYTGELFF.

The chain recombines TRBV4-2 with TRBJ1-2; D is ambiguous. V gave up 0 bases and J gave up 7 bases, with 9 bases separating them. The germline V gene has CDR1 LGHNA and CDR2 YNFKEQ. The CDR3 has 13 amino acids. Here the CDR3 reads CASSQDLGLGYTF. The CDR3 coding sequence is TGTGCCAGCAGCCAAGATCTTGGGCTTGGCTACACCTTC.

V is TRBV18 and J is TRBJ2-3; 7 bases match TRBD1. Germline assignment: CDR1 KGHSH and CDR2 LQKENI. V was pared by 5 bases and J by 0 bases, with 5 bases of the junction left unmatched. The CDR3 totals 15 residues. Here the CDR3 DNA reads TGTGCCAGCTCAACATGGGACAGCAGCACAGATACGCAGTATTTT. Its protein product is CASSTWDSSTDTQYF.

Here the CDR3 DNA reads TGCGCCAGCAGTGAGTCGGGCCGTGAGCAGTTCTTC. Its translation: CASSESGREQFF. The chain couples TRBV10-1 to TRBJ2-1; D is undetermined. CDR1 WNHNN and CDR2 SYGVQD come from the germline V gene (reference sequence). This CDR3 region has 12 residues. V lost 0 bases and J lost 9, with 6 bases in between.

This sequence joins TRBV7-3 and TRBJ1-1; 7 bases fit TRBD1. Per the germline V gene, CDR1 is SGHTA and CDR2 is FQGTGA. The junction had 3 bases not matched to a gene; V was cut back by 5 bases and J by 3 bases. This CDR3 has 13 residues. This chain's CDR3 is CASSIGTDTEAFF. CDR3 DNA sequence: TGTGCCAGCAGCATAGGGACAGACACTGAAGCTTTCTTT.

This sequence joins TRBV9 and TRBJ2-7; 11 bases align to TRBD2. The CDR3 totals 13 residues. The V and J ends lost 4 bases and 6 bases, in that order; junction bases with no gene match: 3. Germline V gene data show CDR1 as SGDLS and CDR2 as YYNGEE. CDR3 residues: CASSSGTSGEQYF. The CDR3 DNA reads as TGTGCCAGCAGCTCCGGGACTAGCGGCGAGCAGTACTTC.

This chain uses TRBV19 with TRBJ2-1, with TRBD1 as a possible D gene (6 bases). The V gene lost 6 bases and the J gene lost 5 bases, with 17 bases spanning the gap. Germline assignment: CDR1 LNHDA and CDR2 SQIVND (reference sequence). The CDR3 extends over 15 amino acids. CDR3 DNA sequence: TGTGCCAGTAGCCCTTCAGGGGCAGCCGACAATGAGCAGTTCTTC. Translation gives CASSPSGAADNEQFF.

The chain has TRBV18 and TRBJ2-4; 9 nucleotides line up with TRBD2. The length of the CDR3 is 17 residues. V trimming: 2 bases; J trimming: 9 bases; junction bases outside the gene matches: 14. Germline CDR1 is KGHSH and CDR2 is LQKENI. The CDR3 DNA is TGTGCCAGCTCACCAAGTTTGTTAGCGGGAGCATGGAGCATTCAGTACTTC. This sequence encodes CASSPSLLAGAWSIQYF.

This chain joins TRBV7-2 and TRBJ2-2; TRBD2 might be the D (5 bases). In germline, CDR1 is SGHTA, CDR2 FQGNSA. V gave up 2 bases and J gave up 2 bases, with 12 bases separating them. The CDR3 contains 16 residues. CDR3 sequence: CASSLYWLANTGELFF. The CDR3 DNA reads as TGTGCCAGCAGCTTATATTGGCTAGCCAACACCGGGGAGCTGTTTTTT.

The rearrangement links TRBV27 to TRBJ2-7; TRBD1 matches at 7 bases. Germline V gives CDR1 MNHEY, CDR2 SMNVEV (reference sequence). Trimming removed 6 bases from V and 0 bases from J; junction bases left unmatched: 8. CDR3 size: 15 residues. CDR3 coding DNA: TGTGCCAGCAGCAGGACAGGTTTTACCTCCTACGAGCAGTACTTC. Translated: CASSRTGFTSYEQYF.

V usage is TRBV19 and J usage is TRBJ1-1, with D possibly TRBD1 on 6 matching bases. The germline CDR1 and CDR2 sequences are LNHDA and SQIVND (reference sequence). V was pared by 3 bases and J by 1 base, with 12 bases between. The CDR3 contains 15 residues. CDR3 protein: CASSIGTQANTEAFF. CDR3 nucleotides: TGTGCCAGTAGTATTGGGACACAGGCGAACACTGAAGCTTTCTTT. Complete variable domain (other parts from reference TRBV19 and TRBJ1-1): DGGITQSPKYLFRKEGQNVTLSCEQNLNHDAMYWYRQDPGQGLRLIYYSQIVNDFQKGDIAEGYSVSREKKESFPLTVTSAQKNPTAFYLCASSIGTQANTEAFFGQGTRLTVV.